These 5 T cell receptor beta chains came from one sample sequenced in a study of CD8 T cells in ankylosing spondylitis (dated by TCRdb to about 2017). Library creation used 5' RACE. Instrument used: Illumina HiSeq 2500. TCRdb itself trimmed the public reads at Q25 with fastp, ran MiXCR and retained productive beta chains. CDR3 protein sequences are deduplicated, and each keeps its most common genes and DNA. The sample table shows 310,000 or so distinct CDR3 sequences, and over 15% are seen once. Roughly 7.3% of the sample is held by the ten biggest clonotypes. The specimen was blood, either unsorted or a sorted T cell fraction (not recorded which). These TCRs come from a male donor with ankylosing spondylitis or in good health (not recorded which).

V usage is TRBV7-2 and J usage is TRBJ2-7; 13 bases align to TRBD2. CDR1 SGHTA and CDR2 FQGNSA come from the germline V gene. CDR3 length equals 15 residues. Trimming cost V 5 bases and J 4 bases; bases outside gene matches: 5. DNA of the CDR3: TGTGCCAGCAGCGAGACTAGCGGGGGGCCATACGAGCAGTACGTC. As protein: CASSETSGGPYEQYV.

This chain connects TRBV12-3 or TRBV12-4 to TRBJ2-1; 9 bases fit TRBD2. This CDR3 has 16 residues. J was trimmed by 3 bases and V by 6 bases; bases with no gene match: 9. CDR3 region: CASSRRLAVNYNEQFF. Here the CDR3 DNA reads TGTGCCAGCAGCCGCAGACTAGCGGTGAACTACAATGAGCAGTTCTTC.

The gene calls are TRBV12-3 or TRBV12-4 and TRBJ2-1, with 8 nucleotides matching TRBD2. The CDR3 has 13 residues. After removal of 7 bases from V and 9 bases from J, the junction contained 8 bases not matched to a gene. In nucleotides, the CDR3 is TGTGCCAGCATGTTAGCGGGAACTGGTGAGCAGTTCTTC. Translating it yields CASMLAGTGEQFF.

The table lists this clonotype with many counts. V gene TRBV7-2 combines with J gene TRBJ2-2; the match to TRBD1 covers 7 bases. The CDR3 has 17 residues. Germline V gene data show CDR1 as SGHTA and CDR2 as FQGNSA. With 5 bases clipped from V and 2 bases from J, the junction kept 11 bases outside the gene matches. CDR3 in amino acids: CASSPIQGRPNTGELFF. Here the CDR3 DNA reads TGTGCCAGCAGCCCGATACAGGGGCGTCCCAACACCGGGGAGCTGTTTTTT.

In its sample, this clonotype was seen many times. The J gene is TRBJ2-7, the V gene TRBV27; 7 nucleotides agree with TRBD2. This CDR3 is 12 amino acids long. Germline lookup yields CDR1 MNHEY and CDR2 SMNVEV (reference sequence). The trim removed 11 bases at V and 2 bases at J, leaving 6 bases unmatched. CDR3 protein: CAGGGSPYEQYV. The CDR3 bases are TGTGCCGGCGGGGGATCTCCCTACGAGCAGTACGTC.